Listed here are 29 T cell receptor beta chains from one sample, sequenced in a study of OX40 agonist ivuxolimab in advanced cancers. Profiling relied on immunoSEQ multiplex PCR, and the TCRdb table lists in-frame clones only, not all of them. This sample has 62,000 or so clones, with about 89% found just once. The starting material was CD4+ or CD8+ T cells sorted from blood, obtained in a trial of the OX40 agonist ivuxolimab. The source of these receptors is an adult with an advanced solid tumor such as melanoma, head and neck, liver or kidney cancer.

This chain's CDR3 is CASLGGHHYEQYF. Here the CDR3 DNA reads TGTGCCAGCCTAGGGGGACACCACTACGAGCAGTACTTC. The chain combines TRBV28 with TRBJ2-7; maybe TRBD1 (6 bases). The germline gives CDR1 MDHEN, CDR2 SYDVKM. The CDR3 length is 13 residues. Trimming stripped 8 bases from V and 3 bases from J, with 14 bases between.

The rearrangement uses TRBV4-1 and TRBJ2-1; D unclear. CDR3 length: 18 residues. Germline CDR1 reads MGHRA; CDR2 reads YSYEKL. Trimming left V 0 bases short and J 0 bases short, with 15 bases between. The CDR3 bases are TGCGCCAGCAGCCAAGATCTTGGGGTCAAGAGCTCCTACAATGAGCAGTTCTTC. Protein: CASSQDLGVKSSYNEQFF.

This clone showed up just a few times. The rearrangement joins TRBV10-3 to TRBJ1-1; D remains ambiguous. The germline V gene has CDR1 ENHRY and CDR2 SYGVKD. This CDR3 is built from 11 residues. With 3 bases removed from V and 4 bases from J, the gap between germline ends came to 3 bases. CDR3 DNA sequence: TGTGCCATCAGTGAAACCACTGAAGCTTTCTTT. It translates to CAISETTEAFF.

This clone showed up just once. J is TRBJ1-3 and V is TRBV29-1, with D unresolved. The CDR3 contains 12 residues. Germline values: CDR1 SQVTM, CDR2 ANQGSEA. Trimming removed 4 bases at V and 2 bases at J, with 6 bases between. The CDR3 DNA reads TGCAGCGTTGGCGGCGCTGGAAACACCATATATTTT. Translating gives CSVGGAGNTIYF.

Notes on this clone: The same CDR3 is also encoded by other DNA sequences in this sample. The chain has TRBV5-4 and TRBJ1-2; D is undetermined. Germline lookup yields CDR1 SGHNT and CDR2 YYREEE (reference sequence). The V end was cut by 3 bases, the J end by 2 bases, with 5 bases between. This CDR3 spans 12 amino acids. The DNA of the CDR3 is TGTGCCAGCAGCTCCGGGAACTATGGCTACACCTTC. It yields the protein CASSSGNYGYTF.

V and J are TRBV19 and TRBJ1-3, with 7 positions matching TRBD1. CDR3 length equals 14 residues. Germline CDR1 LNHDA, CDR2 SQIVND (reference sequence). V dropped 5 bases and J dropped 4; count of bases not matched to a gene: 5. The DNA for the CDR3 is TGTGCCAGTAGTGCAGGGGGAGCCGGAAACACCATATATTTT. It codes for CASSAGGAGNTIYF.

The rearrangement joins TRBV7-2 to TRBJ2-2; D might be TRBD1 or TRBD2, each matching 5 bases. V lost 8 bases, J lost 5 bases, and 18 bases lay in between. This CDR3 contains 15 residues. CDR1 is SGHTA, CDR2 FQGNSA, per germline. In nucleotides, the CDR3 is TGTGCCAGCCGCCGACTGGAGTGGGGGACCGGGGAGCTGTTTTTT. This codes for CASRRLEWGTGELFF.

This clone has only a few counts. The chain links TRBV15 to TRBJ1-2; no reliable D call. Deletions cut 0 bases from V and 5 bases from J, with 7 bases between. From germline, CDR1 is LNHNV and CDR2 YYDKDF (reference sequence). The CDR3 totals 13 residues. The CDR3 loop is CATSRDDQYGYTF. The CDR3 DNA reads TGTGCCACCAGCAGAGATGATCAGTATGGCTACACCTTC. Using reference TRBV15 and TRBJ1-2 for the parts outside the CDR3, the full variable domain is DAMVIQNPRYQVTQFGKPVTLSCSQTLNHNVMYWYQQKSSQAPKLLFHYYDKDFNNEADTPDNFQSRRPNTSFCFLDIRSPGLGDTAMYLCATSRDDQYGYTFGSGTRLTVV.

This clone was picked up a small number of times. The chain carries TRBV6-1 and TRBJ1-3; a weak D match, TRBD1 (6 bases). The CDR3 spans 14 residues. V gave up 6 bases and J gave up 0 bases, with 9 bases separating them. Germline V lookup: CDR1 MNHNS, CDR2 SASEGT. The CDR3 sequence is CASRRDNSGNTIYF. CDR3 DNA sequence: TGTGCCAGCAGGCGGGACAACTCTGGAAACACCATATATTTT.

The J gene is TRBJ1-1, the V gene TRBV10-3, with 8 bases aligning to TRBD1. The junction had 6 bases not matched to a gene; V was cut back by 2 bases and J by 4 bases. Germline lookup yields CDR1 ENHRY and CDR2 SYGVKD. This CDR3 spans 15 amino acids. DNA of the CDR3: TGTGCCATCAGTGAGCCGGACAGGGTTAGCACTGAAGCTTTCTTT. Translating gives CAISEPDRVSTEAFF.

This clone was counted a single time. The chain carries TRBV4-1 and TRBJ1-3; tentatively, D is TRBD1 (5 bases). CDR1 MGHRA and CDR2 YSYEKL come from the germline V gene. This CDR3 is 16 amino acids long. V dropped 0 bases and J dropped 4 bases, with 13 bases sitting between them. Written as DNA, the CDR3 is TGCGCCAGCAGCCAAGAAAGCCGAGGGGTCGGAAACACCATATATTTT. Its translation is CASSQESRGVGNTIYF.

The chain is built from TRBV7-9 and TRBJ2-1, with 9 bases lining up with TRBD2. CDR1 and CDR2 from the germline V gene are SEHNR and FQNEAQ (reference sequence). This CDR3 has 16 amino acids. V lost 3 bases to trimming and J lost 8 bases; unmatched junction nucleotides: 11. The CDR3 here is CASSFLAGRLSDEQFF. CDR3 sequence (DNA): TGTGCCAGCAGCTTCCTAGCGGGACGTCTGTCAGATGAGCAGTTCTTC. Supplemented by reference TRBV7-9 and TRBJ2-1, the full variable domain reads DTGVSQNPRHKITKRGQNVTFRCDPISEHNRLYWYRQTLGQGPEFLTYFQNEAQLEKSRLLSDRFSAERPKGSFSTLEIQRTEQGDSAMYLCASSFLAGRLSDEQFFGPGTRLTVL.

The rearrangement links TRBV4-1 to TRBJ2-7, with 10 bases fitting TRBD2. Germline CDR1 is MGHRA and CDR2 is YSYEKL. The V and J ends lost 5 bases and 1 base, in that order; junction bases with no gene match: 8. This CDR3 region has 16 residues. This CDR3 reads CASSSYSGGTSYEQYF. The DNA of the CDR3 is TGCGCCAGCAGCTCTTATAGCGGGGGGACATCCTACGAGCAGTACTTC.

This clone has just one count. V and J are TRBV30 and TRBJ2-5, with 9 bases matching TRBD1. The CDR3 consists of 15 residues. The germline V gene encodes CDR1 GTSNPN and CDR2 SVGIG (reference sequence). Trimming cost V 3 bases and J 7 bases; bases outside gene matches: 12. This chain's CDR3 is CAWRTTTGGIGTQYF. CDR3 nucleotides: TGTGCCTGGAGGACTACAACAGGGGGCATAGGGACCCAGTACTTC.

This chain joins TRBV27 and TRBJ2-1, with D perhaps TRBD1 (6 bases). Deletions cut 5 bases from V and 7 bases from J, with 12 bases between. The CDR3 covers 13 residues. Looked up from germline, CDR1 is MNHEY and CDR2 is SMNVEV (reference sequence). CDR3 region: CASSTGTQNEQFF. The CDR3 DNA follows: TGTGCCAGCAGTACCGGGACACAGAATGAGCAGTTCTTC.

The chain joins TRBV4-1 to TRBJ1-6; tentatively, D is TRBD1 (6 bases). The CDR3 is 17 amino acids. Germline V gene lookup returns CDR1 MGHRA and CDR2 YSYEKL. V lost 2 bases to trimming and J lost 9 bases, with 20 bases between them. The CDR3 DNA follows: TGCGCCAGCAGCCAACCCTCCGGCCGGGACATTTCTTCACCCCTCCACTTT. Amino acids: CASSQPSGRDISSPLHF.

The rearrangement uses TRBV28 and TRBJ1-5; 7 bases fit TRBD1. Trimming removed 6 bases from V and 2 bases from J; junction bases left unmatched: 4. The CDR3 sequence is 14 residues long. Germline V gene data show CDR1 as MDHEN and CDR2 as SYDVKM. CDR3: CASSSTGGNQPQHF. The CDR3 nucleotides read TGTGCCAGCAGCTCAACAGGGGGCAATCAGCCCCAGCATTTT.

The genes are TRBV10-1 and TRBJ2-3; TRBD2 agrees at 14 bases. Trimming took 0 bases from V and 4 from J; bases not matched to a gene: 0. Germline CDR1 reads WNHNN; CDR2 reads SYGVQD (reference sequence). CDR3 length: 16 amino acids. CDR3 bases: TGCGCCAGCAGTGAGTCGACTAGCGGGGGGGCAGATACGCAGTATTTT. As protein: CASSESTSGGADTQYF.

The CDR3 spells CASSYSQTSTSYEQYF. The CDR3 DNA follows: TGTGCCAGCAGTTACTCCCAGACTAGTACCTCCTACGAGCAGTACTTC. This rearrangement joins TRBV6-5 to TRBJ2-7; possible D gene TRBD2, 6 bases. The germline gives CDR1 MNHEY, CDR2 SVGAGI. V dropped 0 bases and J dropped 0 bases, with 12 bases sitting between them. The CDR3 sequence is 16 residues long.

The chain has TRBV5-1 and TRBJ2-1; a possible D gene is TRBD1 (6 bases). The germline V and J ends were trimmed by 0 bases and 7 bases, with 11 bases remaining between them. CDR1 SGHRS and CDR2 YFSETQ come from the germline V gene. The CDR3 length is 14 residues. CDR3 loop: CASSLVGGKNEQFF. The CDR3 nucleotides read TGCGCCAGCAGCTTGGTAGGGGGTAAGAATGAGCAGTTCTTC. The variable domain in full, with the rest retrieved from reference TRBV5-1 and TRBJ2-1, is KAGVTQTPRYLIKTRGQQVTLSCSPISGHRSVSWYQQTPGQGLQFLFEYFSETQRNKGNFPGRFSGRQFSNSRSEMNVSTLELGDSALYLCASSLVGGKNEQFFGPGTRLTVL.

The chain has TRBV7-9 and TRBJ2-2; no clear D. From germline, CDR1 is SEHNR and CDR2 FQNEAQ (reference sequence). V was shortened by 2 bases and J by 2 bases, with 9 bases between the two germline ends. CDR3 length: 15 residues. This chain's CDR3 is CASSLPAQNTGELFF. DNA for the CDR3: TGTGCCAGCAGCTTACCGGCACAAAACACCGGGGAGCTGTTTTTT.

J is TRBJ2-7 and V is TRBV5-1; D may be TRBD1 (6 bases). The CDR3 loop spans 14 amino acids. The germline V and J ends were trimmed by 0 bases and 3 bases, with 10 bases remaining between them. Germline V gene data show CDR1 as SGHRS and CDR2 as YFSETQ. The chain's CDR3 is CASSLAGTLYEQYF. The CDR3 bases are TGCGCCAGCAGCTTGGCCGGGACACTCTACGAGCAGTACTTC. Full variable domain (missing parts from reference TRBV5-1 and TRBJ2-7): KAGVTQTPRYLIKTRGQQVTLSCSPISGHRSVSWYQQTPGQGLQFLFEYFSETQRNKGNFPGRFSGRQFSNSRSEMNVSTLELGDSALYLCASSLAGTLYEQYFGPGTRLTVT.

This clone was seen a few times. V gene TRBV5-1 combines with J gene TRBJ2-2; the D gene is possibly TRBD1 (6 bases). Germline loops: CDR1 SGHRS, CDR2 YFSETQ. V lost 4 bases, J lost 2 bases, and 15 bases lay in between. This CDR3 is 16 amino acids long. This CDR3 is CASSRTGTLNTGELFF. The CDR3 DNA sequence: TGCGCCAGCAGCAGAACCGGGACACTAAACACCGGGGAGCTGTTTTTT.

In its sample, this clone was seen a few times. The chain combines TRBV18 with TRBJ1-4; D gene uncertain. There are 13 residues in the CDR3. Germline CDR1 is KGHSH and CDR2 is LQKENI. V lost 0 bases, J lost 8 bases, and 7 bases lay in between. The CDR3 protein is CASSPPGKEKLFF. The DNA for the CDR3 is TGTGCCAGCTCACCACCGGGGAAGGAAAAACTGTTTTTT.

The V call is TRBV4-1, the J call TRBJ2-3; possibly TRBD2 for D (5 bases). V lost 1 base, J lost 1 base, and 9 bases lay in between. Germline V gene lookup returns CDR1 MGHRA and CDR2 YSYEKL. This CDR3 has 15 amino acids. CDR3 DNA sequence: TGCGCCAGCAGCCAAGCCTCCGGGGGCACAGATACGCAGTATTTT. Translation: CASSQASGGTDTQYF.

The gene calls are TRBV4-2 and TRBJ2-2, with D tentatively TRBD1 (6 bases). CDR1 LGHNA and CDR2 YNFKEQ come from the germline V gene. V lost 0 bases and J lost 1, with 12 bases in between. This CDR3 is built from 17 residues. The chain's CDR3 is CASSQDVGAMNTGELFF. DNA for the CDR3: TGTGCCAGCAGCCAAGACGTGGGGGCGATGAACACCGGGGAGCTGTTTTTT.

In its sample, this clone ranks as medium-sized. The rearrangement uses TRBV27 and TRBJ2-1; TRBD2 matches 11 bases. The CDR3 spans 14 residues. With 5 bases clipped from V and 9 bases from J, the junction kept 6 bases outside the gene matches. Germline V lookup: CDR1 MNHEY, CDR2 SMNVEV (reference sequence). CDR3 in amino acids: CASSQTSGSVEQFF. CDR3 nucleotides: TGTGCCAGCAGTCAAACTAGCGGGAGCGTTGAGCAGTTCTTC.

V and J are TRBV6-5 and TRBJ1-5, with TRBD1 identical over 10 bases. Germline assignment: CDR1 MNHEY and CDR2 SVGAGI. There are 15 residues in the CDR3. V dropped 4 bases and J dropped 3; count of bases not matched to a gene: 3. This CDR3 is CASSSGQGNNQPQHF. CDR3 sequence (DNA): TGTGCCAGCAGTTCGGGACAGGGGAACAATCAGCCCCAGCATTTT.

The chain employs TRBV7-9 and TRBJ2-1, with 15 nucleotides matching TRBD2. This CDR3 region has 14 residues. The germline V gene has CDR1 SEHNR and CDR2 FQNEAQ (reference sequence). J gave up 12 bases and V 3 bases, and 3 bases lay outside the gene matches. The CDR3 nucleotides read TGTGCCAGCAGCTTGGGACTAGCGGGGGGAAGGCAGTTCTTC. Protein product: CASSLGLAGGRQFF. The entire variable domain, with the rest obtained from reference TRBV7-9 and TRBJ2-1, is as follows: DTGVSQNPRHKITKRGQNVTFRCDPISEHNRLYWYRQTLGQGPEFLTYFQNEAQLEKSRLLSDRFSAERPKGSFSTLEIQRTEQGDSAMYLCASSLGLAGGRQFFGPGTRLTVL.